This T cell receptor beta chain was documented in a study of cytomegalovirus exposure and HLA in healthy donors. Recording of this donor's CMV serostatus was not done. The CDR3 has 14 amino acids, counting both end residues. Germline V gene data show CDR1 as MNHNS and CDR2 as SASEGT. The PCR employed 60 Vbeta primers together with 13 Jbeta primers. Libraries were prepared by immunoSEQ multiplex PCR; TCRdb keeps only in-frame clonotypes and omits some of them. The sample holds 180,000 or so clones; under 85% are singletons and the top ten take roughly 2.5%. A note on this clone: Because the CDR3's place on the DNA is in doubt, the DNA is left out and the CDR3 is given as listed by TCRdb.

The sequenced sample consisted of PBMCs. This TCR came from a human donor in good health. This chain uses TRBV6-1 with TRBJ2-5; the table assigns TRBD2, which was not confirmed against the DNA. CDR3 in amino acids: CASVASGTQETRYF.